The rows below give T cell receptor beta chains drawn from one sample of a study of shared clonotypes between healthy human individuals. The protocol was immunoSEQ multiplex PCR, while the TCRdb copy is restricted to in-frame clones and leaves out a portion. Here the sample spans about 600,000 clones, more than 95% being singletons. The sample comprised naive CD4+ T cells sorted from blood. The receptors derive from a woman in her twenties or thirties in good health. Each CDR3 is given with its conserved first and last residue. Each record gives: D gene, J gene, V gene, clone size, CDR3 protein, CDR3 DNA. A D gene is named only where the DNA matches it firmly. The size entry is marked missing in some rows and otherwise reads once, few, many or a size class.

D gene: TRBD2
J gene: TRBJ2-1
V gene: TRBV7-3
clone size: -
CDR3 protein: CASSLKPGRAANEQFF
CDR3 DNA: TGTGCCAGCAGCTTAAAGCCCGGGAGGGCGGCAAATGAGCAGTTCTTC

D gene: TRBD1
J gene: TRBJ2-7
V gene: TRBV10-1
clone size: -
CDR3 protein: CASSPGTGPNEQYF
CDR3 DNA: TGCGCCAGCAGTCCCGGGACAGGACCAAACGAGCAGTACTTC

D gene: TRBD2
J gene: TRBJ2-3
V gene: TRBV6-1
clone size: -
CDR3 protein: CASTTSGSSDTQYF
CDR3 DNA: TGTGCCAGCACGACTAGCGGGAGTTCAGATACGCAGTATTTT

D gene: -
J gene: TRBJ1-5
V gene: TRBV2
clone size: -
CDR3 protein: CASSRDSHQPQHF
CDR3 DNA: TGTGCCAGCAGTCGGGACTCCCATCAGCCCCAGCATTTT

D gene: -
J gene: TRBJ1-5
V gene: TRBV19
clone size: -
CDR3 protein: CASSIGWGYQPQHF
CDR3 DNA: TGTGCCAGTAGTATTGGGTGGGGGTACCAGCCCCAGCATTTT

D gene: -
J gene: TRBJ1-4
V gene: TRBV2
clone size: -
CDR3 protein: CASRVGQRNEKLFF
CDR3 DNA: TGTGCCAGCAGGGTAGGACAGCGGAATGAAAAACTGTTTTTT

D gene: TRBD1
J gene: TRBJ1-2
V gene: TRBV27
clone size: -
CDR3 protein: CASSRNRGRDGYTF
CDR3 DNA: TGTGCCAGCAGCCGTAATAGGGGGCGGGATGGCTACACCTTC

D gene: TRBD1
J gene: TRBJ2-7
V gene: TRBV28
clone size: -
CDR3 protein: CATGQGAYEQYF
CDR3 DNA: TGTGCTACGGGACAGGGGGCCTACGAGCAGTACTTC

D gene: TRBD2
J gene: TRBJ2-1
V gene: TRBV4-1
clone size: -
CDR3 protein: CASSQPQREGYNEQFF
CDR3 DNA: TGCGCCAGCAGCCAACCCCAGCGGGAGGGGTACAATGAGCAGTTCTTC

D gene: -
J gene: TRBJ1-2
V gene: TRBV28
clone size: -
CDR3 protein: CASTGPSGYTF
CDR3 DNA: TGTGCCAGCACAGGGCCGAGTGGCTACACCTTC

D gene: -
J gene: TRBJ1-1
V gene: TRBV10-1
clone size: -
CDR3 protein: CASRSEQGMNTEAFF
CDR3 DNA: TGCGCCAGCAGAAGCGAACAAGGGATGAACACTGAAGCTTTCTTT

D gene: -
J gene: TRBJ2-6
V gene: TRBV27
clone size: -
CDR3 protein: CASSLSVGLAGANVLTF
CDR3 DNA: TGTGCCAGCAGTTTATCGGTGGGCTTAGCGGGGGCCAACGTCCTGACTTTC

D gene: -
J gene: TRBJ1-5
V gene: TRBV28
clone size: -
CDR3 protein: CASGRVPDQPQHF
CDR3 DNA: TGTGCCAGCGGACGGGTCCCCGATCAGCCCCAGCATTTT

D gene: -
J gene: TRBJ2-7
V gene: TRBV29-1
clone size: -
CDR3 protein: CSVGGTLSPEQYF
CDR3 DNA: TGCAGCGTTGGCGGGACCCTCTCTCCCGAGCAGTACTTC

D gene: TRBD2
J gene: TRBJ2-5
V gene: TRBV4-2
clone size: -
CDR3 protein: CASSRDRGARLAGVAETQYF
CDR3 DNA: TGTGCCAGCAGCCGTGACAGGGGTGCAAGGCTAGCGGGAGTGGCAGAGACCCAGTACTTC

D gene: -
J gene: TRBJ2-2
V gene: TRBV7-9
clone size: -
CDR3 protein: CASSLGRATNTGELFF
CDR3 DNA: TGTGCCAGCAGCTTAGGGCGGGCGACCAACACCGGGGAGCTGTTTTTT

D gene: -
J gene: TRBJ1-1
V gene: TRBV6-1
clone size: -
CDR3 protein: CASGPTVNTEAFF
CDR3 DNA: TGTGCCAGCGGCCCGACGGTGAACACTGAAGCTTTCTTT

D gene: -
J gene: TRBJ2-1
V gene: TRBV18
clone size: -
CDR3 protein: CASSPDGYNEQFF
CDR3 DNA: TGTGCCAGCTCACCAGACGGGTACAATGAGCAGTTCTTC

D gene: TRBD2
J gene: TRBJ2-7
V gene: TRBV7-9
clone size: -
CDR3 protein: CASSLEAGLVYEQYF
CDR3 DNA: TGTGCCAGCAGCTTAGAGGCAGGACTAGTCTACGAGCAGTACTTC

D gene: TRBD2
J gene: TRBJ2-3
V gene: TRBV5-4
clone size: -
CDR3 protein: CASRASGRTTIGDTQYF
CDR3 DNA: TGTGCCAGCAGGGCTAGCGGGAGGACGACCATAGGAGATACGCAGTATTTT

D gene: -
J gene: TRBJ2-7
V gene: TRBV6-1
clone size: -
CDR3 protein: CASSGSKDSSYEQYF
CDR3 DNA: TGTGCCAGCAGTGGGTCTAAGGACAGCTCCTACGAGCAGTACTTC

D gene: -
J gene: TRBJ1-3
V gene: TRBV30
clone size: once
CDR3 protein: CACDMSGNTIYF
CDR3 DNA: TGTGCCTGCGATATGTCGGGAAACACCATATATTTT

D gene: -
J gene: TRBJ2-1
V gene: TRBV28
clone size: -
CDR3 protein: CASSYGDYNEQFF
CDR3 DNA: TGTGCCAGCAGTTATGGGGACTACAATGAGCAGTTCTTC

D gene: -
J gene: TRBJ2-5
V gene: TRBV21-1
clone size: -
CDR3 protein: CASIPHRAGGGQEQYF
CDR3 DNA: TGTGCCAGCATACCCCACCGAGCGGGAGGAGGTCAAGAGCAGTACTTC

D gene: TRBD2
J gene: TRBJ2-1
V gene: TRBV4-1
clone size: -
CDR3 protein: CASSQKPLRDYPYEQFF
CDR3 DNA: TGCGCCAGCAGCCAAAAGCCACTCCGGGACTACCCATATGAGCAGTTCTTC

D gene: TRBD1
J gene: TRBJ2-2
V gene: TRBV15
clone size: -
CDR3 protein: CATSRTGIKAGELFF
CDR3 DNA: TGTGCCACCAGCAGGACAGGGATCAAGGCGGGGGAGCTGTTTTTT

D gene: TRBD2
J gene: TRBJ2-3
V gene: TRBV5-4
clone size: -
CDR3 protein: CASSQRTSGTDTQYF
CDR3 DNA: TGTGCCAGCAGCCAAAGGACTAGCGGCACAGATACGCAGTATTTT

D gene: -
J gene: TRBJ2-7
V gene: TRBV11-2
clone size: once
CDR3 protein: CASTFWDGRQYF
CDR3 DNA: TGTGCCAGCACCTTCTGGGACGGGCGGCAGTACTTC

D gene: -
J gene: TRBJ2-1
V gene: TRBV5-1
clone size: -
CDR3 protein: CASSLVDNEQFF
CDR3 DNA: TGCGCCAGCAGCTTGGTAGACAATGAGCAGTTCTTC

D gene: -
J gene: TRBJ1-5
V gene: TRBV6-1
clone size: -
CDR3 protein: CASSDTAYSNQPQHF
CDR3 DNA: TGTGCCAGCAGTGATACAGCCTATAGCAATCAGCCCCAGCATTTT

D gene: TRBD1
J gene: TRBJ2-5
V gene: TRBV18
clone size: -
CDR3 protein: CASSLDRAETQYF
CDR3 DNA: TGTGCCAGCTCATTAGACAGGGCCGAGACCCAGTACTTC

D gene: TRBD1
J gene: TRBJ1-2
V gene: TRBV13
clone size: -
CDR3 protein: CASSPDRVGGYTF
CDR3 DNA: TGTGCCAGCAGCCCCGACAGGGTAGGCGGCTACACCTTC

D gene: -
J gene: TRBJ2-6
V gene: TRBV19
clone size: -
CDR3 protein: CASSIRRRSGANVLTF
CDR3 DNA: TGTGCCAGTAGTATACGACGGCGCTCTGGGGCCAACGTCCTGACTTTC

D gene: -
J gene: TRBJ1-3
V gene: TRBV29-1
clone size: -
CDR3 protein: CSALNSGNTIYF
CDR3 DNA: TGCAGCGCCTTAAACTCTGGAAACACCATATATTTT

D gene: -
J gene: TRBJ2-2
V gene: TRBV13
clone size: -
CDR3 protein: CASSLRRETGELFF
CDR3 DNA: TGTGCCAGCAGCTTACGCAGGGAAACCGGGGAGCTGTTTTTT

D gene: TRBD1
J gene: TRBJ1-1
V gene: TRBV5-1
clone size: -
CDR3 protein: CASSGWTGLTEAFF
CDR3 DNA: TGCGCCAGCAGCGGATGGACAGGGTTGACTGAAGCTTTCTTT

D gene: -
J gene: TRBJ1-1
V gene: TRBV28
clone size: -
CDR3 protein: CASFATPHTEAFF
CDR3 DNA: TGTGCCAGCTTCGCCACCCCGCACACTGAAGCTTTCTTT

D gene: -
J gene: TRBJ2-3
V gene: TRBV7-2
clone size: -
CDR3 protein: CASSLEVLGTDTQYF
CDR3 DNA: TGTGCCAGCAGCTTAGAGGTCTTAGGCACAGATACGCAGTATTTT

D gene: TRBD2
J gene: TRBJ2-7
V gene: TRBV7-6
clone size: once
CDR3 protein: CASSFLDSRTSGVAYEQYF
CDR3 DNA: TGTGCCAGCAGCTTTCTGGACAGCCGGACTAGCGGGGTTGCCTACGAGCAGTACTTC

D gene: TRBD1
J gene: TRBJ2-1
V gene: TRBV6-4
clone size: -
CDR3 protein: CASRVHGQGFFEQFF
CDR3 DNA: TGTGCCAGCAGAGTGCACGGACAGGGATTTTTTGAGCAGTTCTTC

D gene: TRBD1
J gene: TRBJ2-7
V gene: TRBV5-4
clone size: once
CDR3 protein: CASSLIGTGFDEQYF
CDR3 DNA: TGTGCCAGCAGCTTGATTGGGACAGGGTTTGACGAGCAGTACTTC

D gene: TRBD2
J gene: TRBJ2-5
V gene: TRBV11-1
clone size: -
CDR3 protein: CASSSPGGMETQYF
CDR3 DNA: TGTGCCAGCAGTTCTCCCGGGGGGATGGAGACCCAGTACTTC

D gene: TRBD2
J gene: TRBJ2-1
V gene: TRBV30
clone size: -
CDR3 protein: CAWSSGLASINEQFF
CDR3 DNA: TGTGCCTGGAGTTCCGGACTAGCGAGTATCAATGAGCAGTTCTTC

D gene: TRBD2
J gene: TRBJ2-3
V gene: TRBV4-1
clone size: -
CDR3 protein: CASSQATSGSTDTQYF
CDR3 DNA: TGCGCCAGCAGCCAAGCGACTAGCGGGAGTACAGATACGCAGTATTTT

D gene: -
J gene: TRBJ2-5
V gene: TRBV5-1
clone size: -
CDR3 protein: CASSLLRDGQETQYF
CDR3 DNA: TGCGCCAGCAGCTTGTTACGGGATGGGCAAGAGACCCAGTACTTC

D gene: TRBD2
J gene: TRBJ2-7
V gene: TRBV7-2
clone size: -
CDR3 protein: CASSVAGTSSHYEQYF
CDR3 DNA: TGTGCCAGCAGTGTCGCCGGGACTAGCAGCCACTACGAGCAGTACTTC

D gene: TRBD1
J gene: TRBJ2-5
V gene: TRBV19
clone size: -
CDR3 protein: CASSIWWDSQETQYF
CDR3 DNA: TGTGCCAGTAGTATATGGTGGGACAGCCAAGAGACCCAGTACTTC

D gene: -
J gene: TRBJ2-1
V gene: TRBV5-1
clone size: once
CDR3 protein: CASSLPRTYNEQFF
CDR3 DNA: TGCGCCAGCAGCTTGCCCAGGACCTACAATGAGCAGTTCTTC

D gene: TRBD1
J gene: TRBJ1-2
V gene: TRBV18
clone size: -
CDR3 protein: CASSPATGRRNRNGNYGYTF
CDR3 DNA: TGTGCCAGCTCACCTGCGACAGGGAGGAGAAACCGAAATGGTAACTATGGCTACACCTTC

D gene: -
J gene: TRBJ2-1
V gene: TRBV11-3
clone size: -
CDR3 protein: CASSPGLLPYNEQFF
CDR3 DNA: TGTGCCAGCAGCCCTGGACTGTTACCCTACAATGAGCAGTTCTTC

D gene: -
J gene: TRBJ1-5
V gene: TRBV18
clone size: -
CDR3 protein: CASSPPSNQPQHF
CDR3 DNA: TGTGCCAGCTCACCACCTAGCAATCAGCCCCAGCATTTT

D gene: TRBD1
J gene: TRBJ1-1
V gene: TRBV6-6
clone size: -
CDR3 protein: CASSRQGSGTEAFF
CDR3 DNA: TGTGCCAGCAGCCGACAGGGGTCGGGCACTGAAGCTTTCTTT

D gene: -
J gene: TRBJ2-2
V gene: TRBV27
clone size: -
CDR3 protein: CASSSPTRQFTGELFF
CDR3 DNA: TGTGCCAGCAGTTCCCCAACCCGACAGTTCACCGGGGAGCTGTTTTTT

D gene: TRBD1
J gene: TRBJ2-7
V gene: TRBV28
clone size: -
CDR3 protein: CASTRGQGSYEQYF
CDR3 DNA: TGTGCCAGCACCAGGGGACAGGGCTCCTACGAGCAGTACTTC

D gene: TRBD2
J gene: TRBJ2-3
V gene: TRBV5-1
clone size: -
CDR3 protein: CASSLGGLSTSTDTQYF
CDR3 DNA: TGCGCCAGCAGCTTGGGGGGACTATCTACTAGCACAGATACGCAGTATTTT